This is a list of T cell receptor beta chains from one sample in a study of T cells in Graves' hyperthyroidism and ophthalmopathy. TCRdb fed the multiplex PCR reads into MiXCR, producing one record per CDR3 protein. The sample records about half a million distinct CDR3 sequences, around 21% being singletons. The sample comprised blood. The source of these receptors is a man between 18 and 35 years old with Graves' hyperthyroidism. The CDR3 runs from the conserved cysteine through the conserved F or W.

j_gene	v_gene	CDR3aa
TRBJ1-2	TRBV30	CAWSVRLNYGYTF
TRBJ1-3	TRBV9	CASSVEDQEIVNTIYF
TRBJ1-2	TRBV28	CASSLYATGGAIYGYTF
TRBJ2-7	TRBV6-1	CASKGPISYEQYF
TRBJ2-5	TRBV6-5	CASSYSGTRGIGETQYF
TRBJ1-5	TRBV2	CASSQGNQPQHF
TRBJ1-1	TRBV19	CASTPLAGINAEAFF
TRBJ1-2	TRBV12-3/TRBV12-4	CASIKDSNYGYTF
TRBJ1-2	TRBV12-3/TRBV12-4	CASSLRLEPSDANYGYTF
TRBJ2-7	TRBV20-1	CSARDPASVGSAEQYF
TRBJ1-2	TRBV12-3/TRBV12-4	CASSLGGAGYTF
TRBJ2-7	TRBV30	CAWRGTLTYEQYF
TRBJ2-7	TRBV6-1	CASSRRLAATYEQYF
TRBJ1-5	TRBV6-2/TRBV6-3	CASSFPGTGLNQPQHF
TRBJ1-2	TRBV15	CAVGDREGYTF
TRBJ1-1	TRBV24-1	CATSDAGTGGNTEAFF
TRBJ1-6	TRBV12-3/TRBV12-4	CASSYKDRGSPLHF
TRBJ2-7	TRBV7-9	CASSSVQGSYEQYF
TRBJ2-7	TRBV3-1	CASSQIPGDTYEQYF
TRBJ1-1	TRBV12-3/TRBV12-4	CASSSEYRVNTEAFF
TRBJ1-2	TRBV30	CAWTKYGLVDGYTF
TRBJ1-5	TRBV18	CASSETGPNQPQHF
TRBJ2-5	TRBV12-3/TRBV12-4	CASSLSATQETQYF
TRBJ2-5	TRBV25-1	CASSDRRGTGLQETQYF
TRBJ1-5	TRBV19	CASSGHLDQPQHF
TRBJ2-5	TRBV20-1	CSASTFGAAQETQYF
TRBJ2-7	TRBV12-3/TRBV12-4	CASSIFKYEQYF
TRBJ1-1	TRBV7-9	CASSLGARTEAFF
TRBJ2-5	TRBV28	CASSLGAEETQYF
TRBJ2-1	TRBV5-4	CASKIRDRGFNEQFF
TRBJ1-1	TRBV6-1	CASSAAGGDTEAFF
TRBJ1-1	TRBV29-1	CSVDGGHLNTEAFF
TRBJ1-1	TRBV15	CATSRKDRGGSGEAFF
TRBJ1-1	TRBV25-1	CASSAGNTGAFF
TRBJ2-7	TRBV6-1	CASSEDRGSNEQYF
TRBJ1-1	TRBV11-2	CASSFVVRGEWTEAFF
TRBJ1-5	TRBV20-1	CSARTGAYSNQPQHF
TRBJ2-5	TRBV4-1	CASSQGLVGGQETQYF
TRBJ1-6	TRBV6-1	CASNRGHSPLHF
TRBJ2-5	TRBV27	CASSFRQTKETQYF
TRBJ2-5	TRBV20-1	CSAFSSGGGGETQYF
TRBJ2-2	TRBV5-1	CASSLRTGGLTGELFF
TRBJ2-5	TRBV20-1	CSTEIAEETQYF
TRBJ1-2	TRBV30	CAWSRDENYGYTF
TRBJ1-1	TRBV2	CASSGLNTEAFF
TRBJ1-6	TRBV12-3/TRBV12-4	CASSVETGVTYNSPLHF
TRBJ2-7	TRBV12-3/TRBV12-4	CASSRRDGYEQYF
TRBJ1-2	TRBV7-2	CASVGDGYTF
TRBJ2-7	TRBV18	CASSPGSWDEQYF
TRBJ2-3	TRBV6-1	CASGSGGETDTQYF
TRBJ2-2	TRBV7-6	CASSLQGATGELFF
TRBJ2-7	TRBV19	CASSPGQAYEQYF
TRBJ2-5	TRBV5-1	CASSLARTHQETQYF
TRBJ2-7	TRBV18	CASSPLRDGEQYF
TRBJ1-2	TRBV10-3	CAITQPTGGYGYTF
TRBJ1-1	TRBV9	CASSPTGGVITEAFF
TRBJ2-5	TRBV3-1	CASSQQGSQETQYF
TRBJ2-2	TRBV10-3	CAISESVLNTGELFF
TRBJ2-2	TRBV5-1	CASSVTSGGAVNTGELFF